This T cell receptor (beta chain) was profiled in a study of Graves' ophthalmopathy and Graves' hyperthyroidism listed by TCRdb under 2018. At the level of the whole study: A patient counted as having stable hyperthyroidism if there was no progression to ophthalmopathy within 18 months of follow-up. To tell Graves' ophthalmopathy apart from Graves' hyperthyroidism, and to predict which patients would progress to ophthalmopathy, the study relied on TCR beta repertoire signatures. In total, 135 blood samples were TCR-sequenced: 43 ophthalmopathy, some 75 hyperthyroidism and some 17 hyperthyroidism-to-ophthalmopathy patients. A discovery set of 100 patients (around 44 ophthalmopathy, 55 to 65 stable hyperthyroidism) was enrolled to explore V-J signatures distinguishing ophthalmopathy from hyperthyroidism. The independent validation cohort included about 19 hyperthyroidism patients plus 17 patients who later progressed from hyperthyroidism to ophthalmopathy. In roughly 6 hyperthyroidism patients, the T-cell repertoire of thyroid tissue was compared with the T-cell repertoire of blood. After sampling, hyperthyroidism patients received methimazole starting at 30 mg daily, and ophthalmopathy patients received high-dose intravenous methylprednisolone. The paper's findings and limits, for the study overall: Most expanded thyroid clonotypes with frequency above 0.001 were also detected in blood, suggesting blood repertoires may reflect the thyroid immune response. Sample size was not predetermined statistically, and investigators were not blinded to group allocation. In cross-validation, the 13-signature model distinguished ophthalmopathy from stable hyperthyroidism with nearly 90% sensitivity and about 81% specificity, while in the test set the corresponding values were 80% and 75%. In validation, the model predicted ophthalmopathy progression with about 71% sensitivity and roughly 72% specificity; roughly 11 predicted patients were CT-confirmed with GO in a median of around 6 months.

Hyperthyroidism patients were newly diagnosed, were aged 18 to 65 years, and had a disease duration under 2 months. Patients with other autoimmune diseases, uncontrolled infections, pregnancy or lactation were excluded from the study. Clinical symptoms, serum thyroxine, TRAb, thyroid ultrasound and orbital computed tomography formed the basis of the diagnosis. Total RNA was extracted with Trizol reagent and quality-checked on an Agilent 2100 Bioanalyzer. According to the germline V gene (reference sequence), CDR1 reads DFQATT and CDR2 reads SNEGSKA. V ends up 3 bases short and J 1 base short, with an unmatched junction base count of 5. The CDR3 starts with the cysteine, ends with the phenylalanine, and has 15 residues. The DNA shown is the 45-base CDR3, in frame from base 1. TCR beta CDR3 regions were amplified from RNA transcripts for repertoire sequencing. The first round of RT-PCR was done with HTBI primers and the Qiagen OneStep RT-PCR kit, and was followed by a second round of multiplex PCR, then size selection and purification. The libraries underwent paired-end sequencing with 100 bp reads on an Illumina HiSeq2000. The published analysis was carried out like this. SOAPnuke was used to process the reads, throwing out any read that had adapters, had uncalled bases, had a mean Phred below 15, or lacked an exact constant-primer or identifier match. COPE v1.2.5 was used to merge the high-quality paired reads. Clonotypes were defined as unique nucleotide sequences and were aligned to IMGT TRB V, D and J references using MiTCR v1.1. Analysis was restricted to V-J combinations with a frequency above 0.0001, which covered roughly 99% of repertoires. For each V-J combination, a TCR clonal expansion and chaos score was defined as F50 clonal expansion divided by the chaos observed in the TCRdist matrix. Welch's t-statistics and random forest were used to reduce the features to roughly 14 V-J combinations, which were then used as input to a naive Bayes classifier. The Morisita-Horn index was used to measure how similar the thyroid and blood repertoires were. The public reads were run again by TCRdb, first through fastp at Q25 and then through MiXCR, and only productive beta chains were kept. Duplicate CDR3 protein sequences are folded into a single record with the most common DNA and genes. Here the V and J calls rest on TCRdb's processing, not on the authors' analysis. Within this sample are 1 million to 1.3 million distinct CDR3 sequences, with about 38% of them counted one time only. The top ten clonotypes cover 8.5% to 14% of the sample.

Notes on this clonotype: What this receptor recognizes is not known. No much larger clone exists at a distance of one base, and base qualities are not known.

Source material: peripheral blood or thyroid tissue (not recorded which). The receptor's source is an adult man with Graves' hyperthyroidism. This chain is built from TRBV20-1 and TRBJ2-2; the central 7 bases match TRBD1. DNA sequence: TGCAGTGCTAGCCCGGGACAGCTGAACACCGGGGAGCTGTTTTTT. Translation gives CSASPGQLNTGELFF.